This TCR beta chain was recorded in a study of shared clonotypes between healthy human individuals. General study findings and limits: Donor scarcity curtailed the genetic and exposure-history diversity represented herein.

In regard to this clone: Antigen unknown.

Germline loops: CDR1 MGHRA, CDR2 YSYEKL. V shed 0 bases and J 8 bases; nucleotides not matched to a gene: 9. This CDR3 comprises 16 residues. Libraries were prepared by immunoSEQ multiplex PCR; TCRdb keeps only in-frame clonotypes and omits some of them. This sample carries millions of clones, just over 90% of them seen once, and the ten largest clones take over 0.12%. The clonotype was recovered from a man aged 18 to 35 in good health. This rearrangement joins TRBV4-1 to TRBJ2-1, with TRBD2 identical over 8 bases. The sequenced material came from naive CD4+ T cells sorted from blood. Subset reported: CD45RA+ positively selected. In nucleotides, the CDR3 is TGCGCCAGCAGCCAAGAAGTGGACGGGAGGGGAGATGAGCAGTTCTTC. Amino acids: CASSQEVDGRGDEQFF.